Presented here are 6 T cell receptor beta chains from one specimen sequenced in a study of T cell responses to AZD1222 COVID-19 vaccine. Sequencing was performed with immunoSEQ multiplex PCR; in TCRdb, only in-frame clones are kept and a portion is missing. The table records around 150,000 clones, 80% to 95% of them present only once. This specimen consisted of peripheral blood, obtained on day 0 of AZD1222 vaccination. These TCRs come from an adult in good health.

The rearrangement uses TRBV7-9 and TRBJ2-5; D unclear. The CDR3 totals 15 residues. V was cut by 2 bases and J by 1 base, with 11 bases left in between. CDR1 is SEHNR and CDR2 is FQNEAQ in the germline V gene (reference sequence). As DNA, the CDR3 is TGTGCCAGCAGCTTAATTGCTAGAGGCCAAGAGACCCAGTACTTC. It is translated as CASSLIARGQETQYF.

The chain couples TRBV27 to TRBJ2-7; 10 bases match TRBD2. Germline CDR1 MNHEY, CDR2 SMNVEV (reference sequence). The CDR3 extends over 17 amino acids. Germline trimming cut 3 bases from V and 6 bases from J; bases unmatched to any gene: 14. The CDR3 spells CASSFTSASGGYGEQYF. The CDR3 coding sequence is TGTGCCAGCAGTTTTACTTCGGCTAGCGGGGGATATGGCGAGCAGTACTTC.

The chain couples TRBV5-1 to TRBJ2-5; TRBD1 matches at 7 bases. Germline CDR1 is SGHRS and CDR2 is YFSETQ. The CDR3 consists of 15 residues. J lost 2 bases, V lost 4 bases, and 8 bases had no gene match. The CDR3, as DNA: TGCGCCAGCAGCCCCCAGACAGGGTGGCAAGAGACCCAGTACTTC. Amino acids: CASSPQTGWQETQYF. Complete variable domain (other parts from reference TRBV5-1 and TRBJ2-5): KAGVTQTPRYLIKTRGQQVTLSCSPISGHRSVSWYQQTPGQGLQFLFEYFSETQRNKGNFPGRFSGRQFSNSRSEMNVSTLELGDSALYLCASSPQTGWQETQYFGPGTRLLVL.

The chain combines TRBV5-1 with TRBJ2-5; D unresolved. The CDR3 length is 13 residues. Per germline, CDR1 SGHRS and CDR2 YFSETQ. V lost 0 bases, J lost 6 bases, and 9 bases lay in between. This CDR3 is CASSLAGLQTQYF. The CDR3 DNA reads as TGCGCCAGCAGCTTGGCCGGGTTACAGACCCAGTACTTC.

The chain joins TRBV11-3 to TRBJ2-3; tentative D call: TRBD2 (7 bases). CDR1 and CDR2 from the germline V gene are SGHNT and YENEEA. The V and J ends lost 4 bases and 2 bases respectively, with 19 bases between them. This CDR3 has 17 amino acids. CDR3 amino acids: CASSSHSGGLITDTQYF. DNA of the CDR3: TGTGCCAGCAGCTCCCATTCCGGGGGGCTTATCACAGATACGCAGTATTTT.

The chain employs TRBV6-2 or TRBV6-3 and TRBJ2-1; no definite D call. Per the germline V gene, CDR1 is MNHEY and CDR2 is SVGEGT. V lost 5 bases, J lost 6 bases, and 5 bases lay in between. The CDR3 covers 11 residues. CDR3 sequence reads: CASSTFNEQFF. The CDR3 region has the DNA TGTGCCAGCAGTACCTTCAATGAGCAGTTCTTC.